This TCR beta chain was captured by sequencing in a study of blood T cell repertoires in COVID-19. CDR3 length equals 14 residues. Trimming left V 3 bases short and J 4 bases short, with 14 bases between. Germline-derived CDR1 and CDR2 are SQVTM and ANQGSEA. As handled by the study authors: Reference gene primers were amplified, and this amplification served to estimate nucleated cell counts. The data were produced by immunoSEQ multiplex PCR, yet TCRdb's version contains in-frame clones alone and is incomplete. The V and J calls and clone size come from that table; D and trimming were worked out from the DNA. Here the sample spans approximately 35,000 clones, about 80% being singletons.

The receptor comes from an older man with acute or convalescent COVID-19. The rearrangement uses TRBV29-1 and TRBJ2-3; D is perhaps TRBD2 (5 bases). The sequenced material came from peripheral blood. The CDR3 reads CSVDEGYRSDTQYF. CDR3 in DNA: TGCAGCGTTGATGAGGGCTACCGGTCAGATACGCAGTATTTT.